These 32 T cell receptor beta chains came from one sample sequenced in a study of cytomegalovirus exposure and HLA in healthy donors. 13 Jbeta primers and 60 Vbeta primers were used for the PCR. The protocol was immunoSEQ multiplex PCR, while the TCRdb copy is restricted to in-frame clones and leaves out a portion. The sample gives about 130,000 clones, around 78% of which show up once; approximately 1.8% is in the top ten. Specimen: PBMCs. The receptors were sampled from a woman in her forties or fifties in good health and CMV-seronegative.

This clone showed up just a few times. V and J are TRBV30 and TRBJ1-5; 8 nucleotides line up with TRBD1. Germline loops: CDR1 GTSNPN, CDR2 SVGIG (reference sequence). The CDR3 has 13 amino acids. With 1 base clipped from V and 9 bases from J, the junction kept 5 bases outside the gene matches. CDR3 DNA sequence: TGTGCCTGGAGTGCAGGGGGCAGGTGGCCCCAGCATTTT. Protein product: CAWSAGGRWPQHF.

The chain's CDR3 is CSANDRGGYTF. The CDR3 DNA sequence: TGCAGTGCTAACGACAGGGGTGGCTACACCTTC. The V and J genes are TRBV20-1 and TRBJ1-2; 8 bases line up with TRBD1. This CDR3 is 11 amino acids long. CDR1 and CDR2 (germline): DFQATT, SNEGSKA (reference sequence). V was clipped by 4 bases and J by 7 bases; unmatched bases: 2.

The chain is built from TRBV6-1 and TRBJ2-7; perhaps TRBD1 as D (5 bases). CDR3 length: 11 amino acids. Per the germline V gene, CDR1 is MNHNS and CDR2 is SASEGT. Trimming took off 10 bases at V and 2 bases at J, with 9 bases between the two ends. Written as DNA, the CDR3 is TGTGCCATTGCACAGGCCTACGAGCAGTACTTC. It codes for CAIAQAYEQYF.

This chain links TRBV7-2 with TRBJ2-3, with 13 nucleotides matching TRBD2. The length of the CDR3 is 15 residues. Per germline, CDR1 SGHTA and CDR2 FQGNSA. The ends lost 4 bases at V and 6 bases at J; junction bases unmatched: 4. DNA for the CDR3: TGTGCCAGCAGCTCACTAGCGGGAGGGGGGGATACGCAGTATTTT. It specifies CASSSLAGGGDTQYF.

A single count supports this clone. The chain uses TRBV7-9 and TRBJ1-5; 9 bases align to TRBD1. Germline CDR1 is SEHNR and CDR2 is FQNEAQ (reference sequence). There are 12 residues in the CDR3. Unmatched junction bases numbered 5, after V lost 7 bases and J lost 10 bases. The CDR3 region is CASTRDREPQHF. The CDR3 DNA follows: TGTGCCAGCACTCGGGACAGGGAACCCCAGCATTTT.

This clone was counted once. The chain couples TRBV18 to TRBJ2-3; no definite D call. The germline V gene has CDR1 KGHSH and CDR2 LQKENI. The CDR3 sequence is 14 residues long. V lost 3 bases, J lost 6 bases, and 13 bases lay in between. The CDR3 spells CASSPPYQADTQYF. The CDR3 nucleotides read TGTGCCAGCTCACCGCCCTATCAAGCGGATACGCAGTATTTT. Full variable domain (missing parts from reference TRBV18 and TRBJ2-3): NAGVMQNPRHLVRRRGQEARLRCSPMKGHSHVYWYRQLPEEGLKFMVYLQKENIIDESGMPKERFSAEFPKEGPSILRIQQVVRGDSAAYFCASSPPYQADTQYFGPGTRLTVL.

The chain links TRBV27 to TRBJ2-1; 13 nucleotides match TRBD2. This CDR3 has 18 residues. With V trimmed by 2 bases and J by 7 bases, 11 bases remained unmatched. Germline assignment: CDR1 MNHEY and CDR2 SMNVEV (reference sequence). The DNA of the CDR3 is TGTGCCAGCAGTTTACAAACACCCGGGGGACTAGCGGGGAATGAGCAGTTCTTC. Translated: CASSLQTPGGLAGNEQFF.

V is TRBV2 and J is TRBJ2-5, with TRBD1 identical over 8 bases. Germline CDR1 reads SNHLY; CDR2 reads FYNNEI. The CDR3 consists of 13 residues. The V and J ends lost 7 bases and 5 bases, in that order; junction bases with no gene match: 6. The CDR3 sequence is CASNAGGTETQYF. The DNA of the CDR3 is TGTGCCAGCAACGCAGGGGGCACGGAGACCCAGTACTTC.

The CDR3 nucleotides are TGCGCCAGCAGCACCGGACAGGGCCTCTACGAGCAGTACGTC. Translation: CASSTGQGLYEQYV. V is TRBV5-1 and J is TRBJ2-7; TRBD1 matches 8 bases. The germline CDR1 and CDR2 sequences are SGHRS and YFSETQ. V was clipped by 4 bases and J by 3 bases; unmatched bases: 6. The CDR3 totals 14 residues.

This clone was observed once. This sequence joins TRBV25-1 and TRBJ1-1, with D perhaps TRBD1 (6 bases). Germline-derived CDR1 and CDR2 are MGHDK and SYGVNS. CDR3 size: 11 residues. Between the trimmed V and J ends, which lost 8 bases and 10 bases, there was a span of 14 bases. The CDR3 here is CASLGAGVAFF. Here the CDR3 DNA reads TGTGCCAGCTTGGGGGCGGGGGTAGCTTTCTTT.

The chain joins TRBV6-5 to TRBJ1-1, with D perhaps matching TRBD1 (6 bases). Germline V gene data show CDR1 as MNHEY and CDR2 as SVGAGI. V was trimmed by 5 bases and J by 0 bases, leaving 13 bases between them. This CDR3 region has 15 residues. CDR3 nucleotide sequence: TGTGCCAGCAGTCAGACCAGGGGCGTGAACACTGAAGCTTTCTTT. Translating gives CASSQTRGVNTEAFF.

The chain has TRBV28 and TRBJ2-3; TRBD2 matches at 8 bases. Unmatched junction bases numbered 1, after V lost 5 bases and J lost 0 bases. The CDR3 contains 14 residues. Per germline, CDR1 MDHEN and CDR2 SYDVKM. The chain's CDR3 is CASSRGGSTDTQYF. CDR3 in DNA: TGTGCCAGCAGTCGGGGGGGTAGCACAGATACGCAGTATTTT. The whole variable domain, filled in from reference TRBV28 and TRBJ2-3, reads DVKVTQSSRYLVKRTGEKVFLECVQDMDHENMFWYRQDPGLGLRLIYFSYDVKMKEKGDIPEGYSVSREKKERFSLILESASTNQTSMYLCASSRGGSTDTQYFGPGTRLTVL.

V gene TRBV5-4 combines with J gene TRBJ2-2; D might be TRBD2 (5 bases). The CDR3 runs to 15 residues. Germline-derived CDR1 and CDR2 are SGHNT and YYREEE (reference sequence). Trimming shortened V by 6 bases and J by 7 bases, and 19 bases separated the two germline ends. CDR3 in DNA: TGTGCCAGCACCTCCGAGGGAGAGCTGGTCGGGGAGCTGTTTTTT. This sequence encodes CASTSEGELVGELFF. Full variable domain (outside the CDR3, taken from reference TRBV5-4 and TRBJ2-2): ETGVTQSPTHLIKTRGQQVTLRCSSQSGHNTVSWYQQALGQGPQFIFQYYREEENGRGNFPPRFSGLQFPNYSSELNVNALELDDSALYLCASTSEGELVGELFFGEGSRLTVL.

As DNA, the CDR3 is TGTGCCACCAGCCCACTAGCGGGAGTGAGTGAGCAGTTCTTC. Its protein is CATSPLAGVSEQFF. This chain connects TRBV15 to TRBJ2-1, with 11 bases aligning to TRBD2. The CDR3 totals 14 residues. Losses at the gene ends were 5 bases for V and 9 bases for J; bases not matched to a gene: 6. Per the germline V gene, CDR1 is LNHNV and CDR2 is YYDKDF (reference sequence). Supplemented by reference TRBV15 and TRBJ2-1, the full variable domain reads DAMVIQNPRYQVTQFGKPVTLSCSQTLNHNVMYWYQQKSSQAPKLLFHYYDKDFNNEADTPDNFQSRRPNTSFCFLDIRSPGLGDTAMYLCATSPLAGVSEQFFGPGTRLTVL.

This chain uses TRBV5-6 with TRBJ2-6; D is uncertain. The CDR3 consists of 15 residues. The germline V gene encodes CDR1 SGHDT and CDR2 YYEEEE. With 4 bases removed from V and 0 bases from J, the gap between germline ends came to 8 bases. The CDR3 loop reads CASSRAASGANVLTF. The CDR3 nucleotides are TGTGCCAGCAGCCGTGCGGCCTCTGGGGCCAACGTCCTGACTTTC.

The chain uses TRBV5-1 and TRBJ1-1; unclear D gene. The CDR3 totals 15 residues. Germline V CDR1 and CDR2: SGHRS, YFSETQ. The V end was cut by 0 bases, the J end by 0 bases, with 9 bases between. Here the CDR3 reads CASSLDAQLNTEAFF. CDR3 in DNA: TGCGCCAGCAGCTTGGATGCACAGCTGAACACTGAAGCTTTCTTT.

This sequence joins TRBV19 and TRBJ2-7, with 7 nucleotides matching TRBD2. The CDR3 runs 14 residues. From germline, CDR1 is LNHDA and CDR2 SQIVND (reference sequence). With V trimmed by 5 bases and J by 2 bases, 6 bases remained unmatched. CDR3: CASSPGLGTYEQYF. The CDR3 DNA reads TGTGCCAGTAGTCCCGGACTAGGTACCTACGAGCAGTACTTC.

The CDR3 here is CASSLATGQGTYEQYF. The CDR3 DNA reads TGTGCCAGCAGCTTGGCCACGGGACAGGGGACCTACGAGCAGTACTTC. The chain uses TRBV7-9 and TRBJ2-7; the match to TRBD1 covers 10 bases. Germline CDR1 SEHNR, CDR2 FQNEAQ (reference sequence). Trimming took 3 bases from V and 2 from J; bases not matched to a gene: 7. CDR3 length: 16 residues.

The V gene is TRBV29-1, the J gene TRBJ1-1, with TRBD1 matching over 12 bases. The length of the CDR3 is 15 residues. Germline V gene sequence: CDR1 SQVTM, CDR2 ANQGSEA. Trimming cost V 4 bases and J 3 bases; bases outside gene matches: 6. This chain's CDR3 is CSVVGTGGAYTEAFF. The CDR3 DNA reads TGCAGCGTTGTGGGGACAGGGGGCGCGTACACTGAAGCTTTCTTT.

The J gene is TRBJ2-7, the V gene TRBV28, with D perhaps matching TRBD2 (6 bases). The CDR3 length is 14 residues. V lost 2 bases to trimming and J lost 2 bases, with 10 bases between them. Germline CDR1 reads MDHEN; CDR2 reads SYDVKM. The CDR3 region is CASSLGGTPYEQYF. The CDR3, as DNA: TGTGCCAGCAGTTTAGGCGGGACCCCCTACGAGCAGTACTTC.

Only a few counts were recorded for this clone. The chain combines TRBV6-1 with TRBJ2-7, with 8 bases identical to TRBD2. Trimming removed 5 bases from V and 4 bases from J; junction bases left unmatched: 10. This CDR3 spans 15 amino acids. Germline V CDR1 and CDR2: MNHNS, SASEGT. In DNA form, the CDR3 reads TGTGCCAGCAGTCCGGCGGGGGGACCAGGATACGAGCAGTACTTC. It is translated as CASSPAGGPGYEQYF.

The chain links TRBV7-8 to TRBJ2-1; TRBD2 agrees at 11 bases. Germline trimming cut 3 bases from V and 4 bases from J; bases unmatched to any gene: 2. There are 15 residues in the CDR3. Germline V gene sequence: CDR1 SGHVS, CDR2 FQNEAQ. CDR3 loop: CASSFVAGGYNEQFF. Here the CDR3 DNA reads TGTGCCAGCAGCTTCGTAGCGGGAGGGTACAATGAGCAGTTCTTC.

CDR3 nucleotide sequence: TGTGCCTGGAACAGGGGCTATACCTACGAGCAGTACTTC. This gives the protein CAWNRGYTYEQYF. The chain has TRBV30 and TRBJ2-7, with TRBD1 matching 7 bases. The ends lost 4 bases at V and 2 bases at J; junction bases unmatched: 5. The germline CDR1 and CDR2 sequences are GTSNPN and SVGIG (reference sequence). This CDR3 contains 13 residues. Full variable domain (remainder filled in from reference TRBV30 and TRBJ2-7): SQTIHQWPATLVQPVGSPLSLECTVEGTSNPNLYWYRQAAGRGLQLLFYSVGIGQISSEVPQNLSASRPQDRQFILSSKKLLLSDSGFYLCAWNRGYTYEQYFGPGTRLTVT.

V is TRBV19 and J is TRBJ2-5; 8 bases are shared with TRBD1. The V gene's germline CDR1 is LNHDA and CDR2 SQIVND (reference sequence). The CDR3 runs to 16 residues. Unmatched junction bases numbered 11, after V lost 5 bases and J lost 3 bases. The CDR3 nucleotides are TGTGCCAGTAGTCCCCACGGGGGACAGGTCGAAGAGACCCAGTACTTC. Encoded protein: CASSPHGGQVEETQYF.

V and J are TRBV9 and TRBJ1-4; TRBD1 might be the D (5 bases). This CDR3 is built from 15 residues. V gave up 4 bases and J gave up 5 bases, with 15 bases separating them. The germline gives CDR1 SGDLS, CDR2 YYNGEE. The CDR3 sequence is CASSPGTLGNEKLFF. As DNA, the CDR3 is TGTGCCAGCAGCCCTGGGACTTTAGGGAATGAAAAACTGTTTTTT.

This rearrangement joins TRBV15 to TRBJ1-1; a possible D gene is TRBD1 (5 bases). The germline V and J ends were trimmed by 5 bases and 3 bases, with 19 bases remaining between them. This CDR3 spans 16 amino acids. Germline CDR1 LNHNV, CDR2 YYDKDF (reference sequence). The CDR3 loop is CATSGRSRDGDTEAFF. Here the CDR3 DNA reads TGTGCCACCAGCGGCAGATCCAGGGATGGGGACACTGAAGCTTTCTTT.

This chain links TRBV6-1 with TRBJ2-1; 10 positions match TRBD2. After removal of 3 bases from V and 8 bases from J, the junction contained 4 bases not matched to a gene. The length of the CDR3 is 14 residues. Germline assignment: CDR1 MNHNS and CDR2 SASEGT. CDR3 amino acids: CASSDLLAGDEQFF. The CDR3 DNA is TGTGCCAGCAGTGATCTGCTAGCGGGAGATGAGCAGTTCTTC.

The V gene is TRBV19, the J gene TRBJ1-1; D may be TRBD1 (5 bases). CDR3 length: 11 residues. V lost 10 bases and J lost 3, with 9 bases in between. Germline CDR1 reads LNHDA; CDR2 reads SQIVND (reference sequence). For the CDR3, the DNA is TGTGCCACCCTCAGGGACACTGAAGCTTTCTTT. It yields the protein CATLRDTEAFF.

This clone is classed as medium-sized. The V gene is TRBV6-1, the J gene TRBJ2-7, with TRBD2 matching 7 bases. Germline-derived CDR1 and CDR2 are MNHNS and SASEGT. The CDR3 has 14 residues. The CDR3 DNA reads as TGTGCCAGCAGTGAAGGGGAGGGTTCCTCCGAGCAGTACGTC. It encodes CASSEGEGSSEQYV.

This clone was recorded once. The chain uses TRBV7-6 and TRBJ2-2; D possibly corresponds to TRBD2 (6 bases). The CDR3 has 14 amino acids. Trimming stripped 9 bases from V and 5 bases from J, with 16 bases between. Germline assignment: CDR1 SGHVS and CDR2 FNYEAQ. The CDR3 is CASNVAGSTGELFF. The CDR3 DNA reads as TGTGCCAGTAACGTGGCGGGATCAACCGGGGAGCTGTTTTTT. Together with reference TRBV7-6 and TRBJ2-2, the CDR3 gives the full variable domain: GAGVSQSPRYKVTKRGQDVALRCDPISGHVSLYWYRQALGQGPEFLTYFNYEAQQDKSGLPNDRFSAERPEGSISTLTIQRTEQRDSAMYRCASNVAGSTGELFFGEGSRLTVL.

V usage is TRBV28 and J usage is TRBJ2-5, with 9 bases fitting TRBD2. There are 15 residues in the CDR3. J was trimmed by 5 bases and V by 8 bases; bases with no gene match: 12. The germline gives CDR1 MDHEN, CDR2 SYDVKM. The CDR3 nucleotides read TGTGCCAGCTCGCTTGCGGGAGGGCCTGGGGAGACCCAGTACTTC. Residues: CASSLAGGPGETQYF.

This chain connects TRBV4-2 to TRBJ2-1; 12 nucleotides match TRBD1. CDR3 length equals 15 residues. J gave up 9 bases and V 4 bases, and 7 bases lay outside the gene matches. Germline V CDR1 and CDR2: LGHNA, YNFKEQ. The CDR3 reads CASSRGTGGKGEQFF. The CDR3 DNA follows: TGTGCCAGCAGCCGAGGGACAGGGGGCAAAGGTGAGCAGTTCTTC.